Sequencing of this T cell receptor beta chain was carried out in a study of PD-1 blockade in classical Hodgkin lymphoma. Looked up from germline, CDR1 is MNHNY and CDR2 is SVGAGI (reference sequence). The J segment lost 5 bases and the V segment lost 3 bases, leaving 9 bases of the junction unmatched. CDR3 length equals 16 residues. Every patient had relapsed following autologous stem cell transplantation, and cohorts differed in brentuximab vedotin exposure. The data were produced by immunoSEQ multiplex PCR, yet TCRdb's version contains in-frame clones alone and is incomplete. The sample consists of about 21,000 clones, around 69% of them appearing once.

This chain connects TRBV6-6 to TRBJ2-5; 10 bases match TRBD2. The sequenced sample was peripheral blood mononuclear cells (PBMCs), obtained before the second cycle of nivolumab. This TCR was sampled from a human donor with classical Hodgkin lymphoma. The CDR3: CASSYGLAAHLETQYF. CDR3 in DNA: TGTGCCAGCAGTTATGGACTAGCGGCCCACCTGGAGACCCAGTACTTC.